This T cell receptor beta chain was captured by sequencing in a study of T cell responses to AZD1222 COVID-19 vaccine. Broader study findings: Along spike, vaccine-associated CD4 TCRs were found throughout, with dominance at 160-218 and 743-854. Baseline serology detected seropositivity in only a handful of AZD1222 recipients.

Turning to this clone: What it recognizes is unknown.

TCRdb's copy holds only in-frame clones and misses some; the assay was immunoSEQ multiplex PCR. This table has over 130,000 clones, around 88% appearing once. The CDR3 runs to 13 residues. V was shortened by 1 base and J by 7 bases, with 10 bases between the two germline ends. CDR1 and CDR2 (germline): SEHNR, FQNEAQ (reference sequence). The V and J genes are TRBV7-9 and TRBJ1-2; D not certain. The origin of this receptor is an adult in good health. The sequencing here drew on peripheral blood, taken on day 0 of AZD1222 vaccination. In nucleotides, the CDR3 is TGTGCCAGCAGCTTAGTTCAGTATCGTGGCTACACCTTC. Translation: CASSLVQYRGYTF.